This TCR beta chain is from a study of shared clonotypes between healthy human individuals. Assay used: immunoSEQ multiplex PCR; TCRdb lists only in-frame clones, some missing. The sample includes a few hundred thousand clones, about nine tenths seen only once; the top ten take around 15%. Germline-derived CDR1 and CDR2 are MGHRA and YSYEKL. The V and J ends lost 1 base and 5 bases respectively, with 14 bases between them. The CDR3 runs to 15 residues. Recent vaccinations or acute infections were absent in the healthy HIV-negative adult donors. This sequence joins TRBV4-1 and TRBJ1-1, with a possible D match to TRBD1 (5 bases). The source is a man aged 18 to 29 in good health. The sample comprised memory CD8+ T cells sorted from blood. The sample's subset: CD45RO+ cells pooled with CCR7-negative TemRA cells. CDR3 nucleotide sequence: TGCGCCAGCAGCCAAGCGGGGGGGTTGGGAACTGAAGCTTTCTTT. Protein product: CASSQAGGLGTEAFF.